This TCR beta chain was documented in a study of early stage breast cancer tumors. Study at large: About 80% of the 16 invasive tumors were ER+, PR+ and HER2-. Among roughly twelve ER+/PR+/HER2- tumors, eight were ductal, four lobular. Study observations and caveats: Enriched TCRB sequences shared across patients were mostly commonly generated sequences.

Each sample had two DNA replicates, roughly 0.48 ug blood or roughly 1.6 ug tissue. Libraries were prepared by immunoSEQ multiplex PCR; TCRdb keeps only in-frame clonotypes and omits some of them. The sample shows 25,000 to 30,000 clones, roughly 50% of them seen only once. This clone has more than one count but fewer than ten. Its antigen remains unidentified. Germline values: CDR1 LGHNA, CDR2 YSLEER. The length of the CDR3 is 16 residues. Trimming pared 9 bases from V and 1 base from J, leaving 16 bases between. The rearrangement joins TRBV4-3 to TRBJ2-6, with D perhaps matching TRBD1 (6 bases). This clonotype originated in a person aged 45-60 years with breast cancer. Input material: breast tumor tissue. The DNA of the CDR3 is TGCGCCAGTACCCCAGGGGCTCGGTCTGGGGCCAACGTCCTGACTTTC. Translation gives CASTPGARSGANVLTF.